One and the same sample provided the 4 T cell receptor beta chains below, sequenced in a study of blood T cells in healthy people across ages. Together with a sample-barcoded 5' primer, a J-beta primer mix was included in a second PCR lasting about 7 to 12 cycles. TCRdb re-analysed the 5' RACE reads in MiXCR, keeping a single row per CDR3 protein. This table holds around 990,000 distinct CDR3 sequences, 35% to 45% found once. Sample: blood. All receptors derive from a man aged 18 to 35 in good health.

The chain uses TRBV5-1 and TRBJ2-7; 12 nucleotides line up with TRBD2. CDR1 SGHRS and CDR2 YFSETQ come from the germline V gene. The CDR3 runs 17 residues. V gave up 0 bases and J gave up 7 bases; unmatched junction bases: 11. In DNA form, the CDR3 reads TGCGCCAGCAGCTTGGGTCCCGCTAGCGGGGGGGCCAATGAGCAGTACTTC. Translating it yields CASSLGPASGGANEQYF.

V gene TRBV6-2 or TRBV6-3 combines with J gene TRBJ2-7; no definite D call. The tail of the sequence fits TRBJ2-5 better, so the J call may be wrong. The CDR3 is 11 amino acids. The germline CDR1 and CDR2 sequences are MNHEY and SVGEGT. Here the CDR3 DNA reads TGTGCCAGCGGAAGGCGAGAGACCCAGTACTTC. Protein product: CASGRRETQYF.

This clonotype was seen a few times. This chain joins TRBV18 and TRBJ1-5; 8 bases agree with TRBD1. The junction had 3 bases not matched to a gene; V was cut back by 2 bases and J by 3 bases. The CDR3 spans 15 residues. Germline V gene sequence: CDR1 KGHSH, CDR2 LQKENI. Here the CDR3 reads CASSPLGQVNQPQHF. The CDR3, as DNA: TGTGCCAGCTCACCATTGGGACAGGTCAATCAGCCCCAGCATTTT.

This clonotype was recorded many times. The chain carries TRBV6-2 or TRBV6-3 and TRBJ2-3; TRBD2 is a possible D gene (5 bases). V lost 5 bases, J lost 2 bases, and 8 bases lay in between. CDR3 size: 13 residues. The V gene's germline CDR1 is MNHEY and CDR2 SVGEGT. The CDR3 sequence is CASSRGVTDTQYF. CDR3 sequence (DNA): TGTGCCAGCAGTCGGGGTGTCACAGATACGCAGTATTTT.